This TCR beta chain was identified in a study of cytomegalovirus exposure and HLA in healthy donors. Looking at the study overall: It was reported in a later analysis that the 95 to 150 validation repertoires used the same platform as the 666 first-cohort repertoires. Study-level findings and limits: Most TCRs appeared rarely, but some public TCRs recurred in many donors. The study flagged some 170 TCR beta chains as cytomegalovirus-associated.

Sequenced by immunoSEQ multiplex PCR; TCRdb stores in-frame clones only, minus some. The sample includes 150,000 to 250,000 clones, 84% of them seen just once. There are a few counts of this clone. Its antigen is undetermined. What was sequenced was PBMCs. The clonotype was recovered from a woman under 40 in good health and CMV-seropositive.

CDR3 sequence reads: CASSWDRGVYGYTF. CDR3 bases: TGTGCCAGCAGCTGGGACAGGGGGGTCTATGGCTACACCTTC. The chain joins TRBV2 to TRBJ1-2, with TRBD1 identical over 11 bases. Losses at the gene ends were 6 bases for V and 4 bases for J; bases not matched to a gene: 4. The CDR3 length is 14 residues. From germline, CDR1 is SNHLY and CDR2 FYNNEI.